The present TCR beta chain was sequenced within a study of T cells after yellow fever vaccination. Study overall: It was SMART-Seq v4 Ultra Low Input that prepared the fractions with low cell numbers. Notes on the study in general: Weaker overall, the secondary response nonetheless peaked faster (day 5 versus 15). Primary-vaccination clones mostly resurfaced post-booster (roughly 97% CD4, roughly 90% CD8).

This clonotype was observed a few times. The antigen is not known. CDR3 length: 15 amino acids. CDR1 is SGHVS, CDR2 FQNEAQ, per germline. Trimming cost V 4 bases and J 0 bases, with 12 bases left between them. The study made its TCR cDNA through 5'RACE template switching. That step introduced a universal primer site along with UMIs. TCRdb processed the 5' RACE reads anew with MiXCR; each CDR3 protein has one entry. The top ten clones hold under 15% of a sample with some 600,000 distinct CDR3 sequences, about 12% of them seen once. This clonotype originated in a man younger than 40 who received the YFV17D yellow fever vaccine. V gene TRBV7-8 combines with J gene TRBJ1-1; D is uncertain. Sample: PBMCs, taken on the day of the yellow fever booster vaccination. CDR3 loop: CASSYTATMNTEAFF. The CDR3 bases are TGTGCCAGCAGCTATACGGCTACAATGAACACTGAAGCTTTCTTT.